This T cell receptor beta chain was recovered during a study of T cell responses to AZD1222 COVID-19 vaccine. Generated by immunoSEQ multiplex PCR, the TCRdb table keeps only in-frame clones and is missing some. The sample comprises about 130,000 clones, about 90% of which are singletons, and 1.5% to 2% rests with the top ten. CDR3 size: 16 residues. The germline CDR1 and CDR2 sequences are MNHEY and SMNVEV (reference sequence). V lost 5 bases to trimming and J lost 2 bases, with 16 bases between them. The V and J genes are TRBV27 and TRBJ1-3, with D unclear. Source: peripheral blood, taken on day 0 of AZD1222 vaccination. This clonotype originated in an adult in good health. Here the CDR3 reads CASSPTRTAAGNTIYF. The CDR3 DNA follows: TGTGCCAGCAGTCCCACCAGGACTGCCGCTGGAAACACCATATATTTT.